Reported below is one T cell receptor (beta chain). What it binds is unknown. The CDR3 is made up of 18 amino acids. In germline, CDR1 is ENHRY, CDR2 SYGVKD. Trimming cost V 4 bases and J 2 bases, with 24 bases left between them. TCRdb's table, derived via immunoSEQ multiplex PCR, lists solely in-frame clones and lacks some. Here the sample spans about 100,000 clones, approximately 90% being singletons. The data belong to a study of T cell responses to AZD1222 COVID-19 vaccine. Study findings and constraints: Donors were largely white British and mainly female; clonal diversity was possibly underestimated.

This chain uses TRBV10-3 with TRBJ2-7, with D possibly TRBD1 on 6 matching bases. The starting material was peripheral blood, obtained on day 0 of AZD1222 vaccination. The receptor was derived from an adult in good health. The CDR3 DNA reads TGTGCCATCAGTGGACCAAGAAACAGGGACCCACCTACCTACGAGCAGTACTTC. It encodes CAISGPRNRDPPTYEQYF.